The clone carrying this T cell receptor (beta chain) was seen ten or more times. Its antigen is undetermined. This entry is derived from a study of regulatory T cells in long-lasting Graves disease. Broader study findings: Newly diagnosed patients had higher TCR diversity than persistent Graves' patients did.

Time point given: persistent/refractory GD, antithyroid drugs over 5 years with positive TRAb. RNA from PBMCs was the source of the TCR library. Those enrolled as patients came out of an endocrinology department in Xi'an, China. V was shortened by 3 bases and J by 5 bases, with 13 bases between the two germline ends. The CDR3 spans 14 residues. Looked up from germline, CDR1 is MNHNS and CDR2 is SASEGT. Investigators prepared the TCR beta libraries by applying iRepertoire HTBI primers and Arm-PCR of CDR3 regions. TCRdb reanalysed the multiplex PCR reads using MiXCR and keeps one entry per CDR3 protein. The table has roughly 500,000 distinct CDR3 sequences, less than 25% seen once.

This sequence was found in a female donor with Graves disease. The chain is built from TRBV6-1 and TRBJ1-2; tentative D call: TRBD1 (6 bases). Sample: peripheral blood mononuclear cells (PBMCs), taken when the disease was refractory, from a patient treated with antithyroid drugs. The CDR3 sequence: CASSDGQLSYGYTF. In DNA form, the CDR3 reads TGTGCCAGCAGTGACGGACAGCTCTCTTATGGCTACACCTTC.